This T cell receptor beta chain was captured in a study of radiotherapy plus CTLA-4 blockade in lung cancer. Study-level results: Expansion in blood of tumor-derived TCR clones was seen after radiotherapy plus ipilimumab.

Libraries were prepared by immunoSEQ multiplex PCR; TCRdb keeps only in-frame clonotypes and omits some of them. This table holds roughly 42,000 clones, more than 75% found once. The sample holds one count of this clone. Its antigen is undetermined. Each patient with chemo-refractory metastatic non-small-cell lung cancer was treated with focal radiation plus CTLA-4 blockade using ipilimumab. This receptor was identified in a human donor with non-small cell lung cancer that progressed on radiotherapy plus ipilimumab. Here the sequenced sample was peripheral blood, taken from a patient treated with radiotherapy plus ipilimumab.

The CDR3 loop reads CASSFAGSVFF. The CDR3, as DNA: TGTGCCAGCAGCTTTGCGGGAAGTGTGTTTTTT. This sequence joins TRBV5-6 and TRBJ1-4; unclear D gene. Germline loops: CDR1 SGHDT, CDR2 YYEEEE. CDR3 length equals 11 residues. V lost 2 bases and J lost 15, with 11 bases in between.